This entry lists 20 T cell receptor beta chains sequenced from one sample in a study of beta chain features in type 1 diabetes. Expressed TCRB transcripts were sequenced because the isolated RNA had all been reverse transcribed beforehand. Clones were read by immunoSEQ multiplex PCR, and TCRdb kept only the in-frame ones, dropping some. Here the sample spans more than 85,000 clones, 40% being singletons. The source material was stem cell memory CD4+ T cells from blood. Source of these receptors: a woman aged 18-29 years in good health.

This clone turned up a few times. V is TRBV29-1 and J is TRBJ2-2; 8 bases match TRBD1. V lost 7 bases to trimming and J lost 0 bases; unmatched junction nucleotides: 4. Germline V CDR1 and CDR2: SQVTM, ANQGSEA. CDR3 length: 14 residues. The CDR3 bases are TGCAGCGCCTGGACAGGGTCGAACACCGGGGAGCTGTTTTTT. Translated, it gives CSAWTGSNTGELFF.

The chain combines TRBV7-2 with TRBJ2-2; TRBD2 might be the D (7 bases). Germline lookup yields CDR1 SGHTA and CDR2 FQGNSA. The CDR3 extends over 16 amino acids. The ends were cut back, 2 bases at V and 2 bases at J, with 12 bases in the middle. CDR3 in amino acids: CASSLTGGTNTGELFF. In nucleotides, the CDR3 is TGTGCCAGCAGCTTAACCGGGGGGACAAACACCGGGGAGCTGTTTTTT. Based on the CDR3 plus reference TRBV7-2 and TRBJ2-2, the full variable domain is GAGVSQSPSNKVTEKGKDVELRCDPISGHTALYWYRQSLGQGLEFLIYFQGNSAPDKSGLPSDRFSAERTGGSVSTLTIQRTQQEDSAVYLCASSLTGGTNTGELFFGEGSRLTVL.

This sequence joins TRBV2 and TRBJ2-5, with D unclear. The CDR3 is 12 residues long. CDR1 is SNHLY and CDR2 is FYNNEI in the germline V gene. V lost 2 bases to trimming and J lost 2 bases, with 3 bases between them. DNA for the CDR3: TGTGCCAGCAGTGAACAACAAGAGACCCAGTACTTC. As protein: CASSEQQETQYF.

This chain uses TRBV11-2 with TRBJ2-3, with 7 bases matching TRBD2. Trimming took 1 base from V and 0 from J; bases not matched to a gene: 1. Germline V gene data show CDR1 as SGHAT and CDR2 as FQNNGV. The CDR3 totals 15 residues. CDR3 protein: CASSLGGSSTDTQYF. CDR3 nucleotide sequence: TGTGCCAGCAGCTTAGGCGGGAGCAGCACAGATACGCAGTATTTT. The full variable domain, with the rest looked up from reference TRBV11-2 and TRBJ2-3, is EAGVAQSPRYKIIEKRQSVAFWCNPISGHATLYWYQQILGQGPKLLIQFQNNGVVDDSQLPKDRFSAERLKGVDSTLKIQPAKLEDSAVYLCASSLGGSSTDTQYFGPGTRLTVL.

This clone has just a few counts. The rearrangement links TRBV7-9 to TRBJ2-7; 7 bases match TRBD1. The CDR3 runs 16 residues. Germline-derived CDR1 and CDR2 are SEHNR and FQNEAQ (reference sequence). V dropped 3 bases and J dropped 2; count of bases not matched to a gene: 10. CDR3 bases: TGTGCCAGCAGCTTGGGTTTAGGGGGCATAGCCTACGAGCAGTACTTC. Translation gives CASSLGLGGIAYEQYF.

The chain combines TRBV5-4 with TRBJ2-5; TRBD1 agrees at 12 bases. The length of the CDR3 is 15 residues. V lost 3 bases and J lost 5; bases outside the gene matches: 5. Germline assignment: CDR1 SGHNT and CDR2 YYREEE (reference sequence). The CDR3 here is CASSWDRGRGETQYF. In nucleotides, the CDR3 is TGTGCCAGCAGCTGGGACAGGGGGCGGGGGGAGACCCAGTACTTC.

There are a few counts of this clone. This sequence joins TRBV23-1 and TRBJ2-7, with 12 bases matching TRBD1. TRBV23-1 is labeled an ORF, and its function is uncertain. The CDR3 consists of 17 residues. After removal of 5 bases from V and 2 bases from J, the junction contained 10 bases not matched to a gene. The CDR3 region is CASSSGDRGRVPYEQYF. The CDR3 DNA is TGCGCCAGCAGTTCGGGGGACAGGGGGCGAGTTCCCTACGAGCAGTACTTC.

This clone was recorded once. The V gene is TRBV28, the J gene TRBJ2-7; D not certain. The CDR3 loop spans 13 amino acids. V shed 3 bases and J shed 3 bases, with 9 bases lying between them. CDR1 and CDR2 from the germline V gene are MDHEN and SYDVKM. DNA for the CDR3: TGTGCCAGCAGTTTCCCCGGGTACTACGAGCAGTACTTC. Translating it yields CASSFPGYYEQYF. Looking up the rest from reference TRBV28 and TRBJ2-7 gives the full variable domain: DVKVTQSSRYLVKRTGEKVFLECVQDMDHENMFWYRQDPGLGLRLIYFSYDVKMKEKGDIPEGYSVSREKKERFSLILESASTNQTSMYLCASSFPGYYEQYFGPGTRLTVT.

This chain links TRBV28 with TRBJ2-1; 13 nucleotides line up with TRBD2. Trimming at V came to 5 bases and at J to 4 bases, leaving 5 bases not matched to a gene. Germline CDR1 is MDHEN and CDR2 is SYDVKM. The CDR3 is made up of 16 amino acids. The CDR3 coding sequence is TGTGCCAGCAGTCCTCCGGGACTAGCGGGATACAATGAGCAGTTCTTC. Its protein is CASSPPGLAGYNEQFF.

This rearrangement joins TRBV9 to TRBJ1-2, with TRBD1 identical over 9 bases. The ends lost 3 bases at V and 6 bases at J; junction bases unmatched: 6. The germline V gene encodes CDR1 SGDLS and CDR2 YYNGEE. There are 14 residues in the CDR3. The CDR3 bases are TGTGCCAGCAGCGCGAGGGACAGGGAGGATGGCTACACCTTC. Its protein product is CASSARDREDGYTF.

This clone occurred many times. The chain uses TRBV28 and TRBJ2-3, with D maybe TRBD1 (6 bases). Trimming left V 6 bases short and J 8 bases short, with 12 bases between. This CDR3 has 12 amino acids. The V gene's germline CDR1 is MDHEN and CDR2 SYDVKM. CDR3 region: CASRDSVGTQYF. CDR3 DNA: TGTGCCAGCAGGGACAGCGTCGGTACGCAGTATTTT.

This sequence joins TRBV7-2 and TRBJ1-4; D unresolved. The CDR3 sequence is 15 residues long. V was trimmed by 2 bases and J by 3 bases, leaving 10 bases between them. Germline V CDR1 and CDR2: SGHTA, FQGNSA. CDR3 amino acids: CASSLRLGANEKLFF. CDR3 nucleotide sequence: TGTGCCAGCAGCTTACGGCTGGGAGCTAATGAAAAACTGTTTTTT.

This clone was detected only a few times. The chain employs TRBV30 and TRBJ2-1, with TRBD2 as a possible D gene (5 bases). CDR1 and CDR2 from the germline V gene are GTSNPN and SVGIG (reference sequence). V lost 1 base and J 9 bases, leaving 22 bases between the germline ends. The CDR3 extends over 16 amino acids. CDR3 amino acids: CAWSGPQAPLSGEQFF. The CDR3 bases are TGTGCCTGGAGTGGGCCCCAAGCGCCCCTAAGCGGTGAGCAGTTCTTC.

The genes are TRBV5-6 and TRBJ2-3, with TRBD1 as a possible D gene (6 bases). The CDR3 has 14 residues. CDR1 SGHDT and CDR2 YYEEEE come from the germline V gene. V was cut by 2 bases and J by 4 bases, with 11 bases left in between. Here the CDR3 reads CASSFRQDADTQYF. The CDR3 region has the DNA TGTGCCAGCAGCTTCAGACAGGACGCAGATACGCAGTATTTT.

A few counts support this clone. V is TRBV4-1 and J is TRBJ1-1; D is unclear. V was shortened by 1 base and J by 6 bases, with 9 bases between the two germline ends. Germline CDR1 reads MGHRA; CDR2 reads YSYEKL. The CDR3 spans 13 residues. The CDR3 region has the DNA TGCGCCAGCAGCCAAGTAAAGGGAGCTGAAGCTTTCTTT. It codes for CASSQVKGAEAFF.

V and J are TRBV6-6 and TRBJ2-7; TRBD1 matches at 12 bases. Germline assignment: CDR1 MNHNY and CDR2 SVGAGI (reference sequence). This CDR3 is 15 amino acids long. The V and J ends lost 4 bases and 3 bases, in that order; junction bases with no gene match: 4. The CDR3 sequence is CASSSRDRGLYEQYF. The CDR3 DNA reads TGTGCCAGCAGTTCCCGGGACAGGGGGCTCTACGAGCAGTACTTC.

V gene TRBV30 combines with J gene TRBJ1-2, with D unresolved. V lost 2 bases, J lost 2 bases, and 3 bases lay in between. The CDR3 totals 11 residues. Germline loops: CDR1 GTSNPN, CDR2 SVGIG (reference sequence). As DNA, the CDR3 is TGTGCCTGGAGTCTGAACTATGGCTACACCTTC. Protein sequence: CAWSLNYGYTF.

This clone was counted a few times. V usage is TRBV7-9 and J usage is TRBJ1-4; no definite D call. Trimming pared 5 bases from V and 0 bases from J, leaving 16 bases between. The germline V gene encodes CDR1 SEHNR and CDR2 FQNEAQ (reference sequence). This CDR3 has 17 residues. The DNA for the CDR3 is TGTGCCAGCAGCCTACCTAGGATCGGCGCAACTAATGAAAAACTGTTTTTT. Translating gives CASSLPRIGATNEKLFF.

The CDR3 loop reads CASSFRLAGGSGANVLTF. The CDR3 bases are TGTGCCAGCAGCTTCCGACTAGCGGGAGGGTCTGGGGCCAACGTCCTGACTTTC. J is TRBJ2-6 and V is TRBV7-3; 14 bases map to TRBD2. Germline V lookup: CDR1 SGHTA, CDR2 FQGTGA. Unmatched junction bases numbered 2, after V lost 3 bases and J lost 1 base. The CDR3 totals 18 residues.

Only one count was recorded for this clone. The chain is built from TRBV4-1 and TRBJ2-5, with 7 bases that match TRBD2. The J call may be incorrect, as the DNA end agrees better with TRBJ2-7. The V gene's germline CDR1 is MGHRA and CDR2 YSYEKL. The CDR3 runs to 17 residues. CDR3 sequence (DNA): TGCGCCAGCAGCCAACCGAGGGGCGTAGCGGGCTCCTACGAGCAGTACTTC. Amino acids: CASSQPRGVAGSYEQYF.